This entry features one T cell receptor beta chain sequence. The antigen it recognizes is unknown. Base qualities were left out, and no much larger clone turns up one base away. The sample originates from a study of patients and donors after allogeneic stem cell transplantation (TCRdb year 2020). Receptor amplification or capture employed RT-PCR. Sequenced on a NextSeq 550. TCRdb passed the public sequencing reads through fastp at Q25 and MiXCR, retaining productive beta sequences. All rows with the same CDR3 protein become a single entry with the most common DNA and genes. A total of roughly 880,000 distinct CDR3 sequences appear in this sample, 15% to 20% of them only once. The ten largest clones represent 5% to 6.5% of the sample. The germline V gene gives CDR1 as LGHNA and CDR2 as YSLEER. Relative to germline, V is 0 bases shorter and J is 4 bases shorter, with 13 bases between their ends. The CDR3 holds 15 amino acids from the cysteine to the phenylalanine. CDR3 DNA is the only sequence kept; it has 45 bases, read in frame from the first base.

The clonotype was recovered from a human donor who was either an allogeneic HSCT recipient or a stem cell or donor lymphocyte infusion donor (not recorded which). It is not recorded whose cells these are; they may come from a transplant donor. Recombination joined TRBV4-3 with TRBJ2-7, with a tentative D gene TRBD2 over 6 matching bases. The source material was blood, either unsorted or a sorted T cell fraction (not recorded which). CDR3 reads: CASSQDMNGGYEQYF. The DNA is TGCGCCAGCAGCCAAGATATGAACGGAGGGTACGAGCAGTACTTC.